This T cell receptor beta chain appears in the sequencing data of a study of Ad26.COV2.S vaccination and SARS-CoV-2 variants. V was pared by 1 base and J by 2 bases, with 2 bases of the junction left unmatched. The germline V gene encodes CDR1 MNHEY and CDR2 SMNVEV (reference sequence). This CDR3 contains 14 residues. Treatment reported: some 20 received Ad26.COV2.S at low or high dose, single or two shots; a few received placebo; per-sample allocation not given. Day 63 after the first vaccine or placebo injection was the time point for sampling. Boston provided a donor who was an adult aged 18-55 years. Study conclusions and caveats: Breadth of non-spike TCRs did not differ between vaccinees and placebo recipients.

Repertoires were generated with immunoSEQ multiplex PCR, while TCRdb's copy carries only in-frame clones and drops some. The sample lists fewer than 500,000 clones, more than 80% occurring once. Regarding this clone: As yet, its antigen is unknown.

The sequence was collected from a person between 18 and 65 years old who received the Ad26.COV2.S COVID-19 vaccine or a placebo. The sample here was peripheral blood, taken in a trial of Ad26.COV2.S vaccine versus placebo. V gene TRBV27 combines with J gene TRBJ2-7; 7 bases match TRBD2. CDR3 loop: CASSLFAGAYEQYF. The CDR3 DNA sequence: TGTGCCAGCAGTTTATTTGCGGGAGCCTACGAGCAGTACTTC.